This TCR beta chain was sequenced during a study of T cells in Graves' hyperthyroidism and ophthalmopathy. Findings and caveats of the study: The model predicted ophthalmopathy a median around seven months before onset.

This clonotype was seen a few times. The antigen remains unidentified. Germline values: CDR1 MGHDK, CDR2 SYGVNS. There are 17 residues in the CDR3. Trimming removed 6 bases from V and 4 bases from J, with 19 bases in between. Researchers took RNA transcripts and amplified the TCR beta CDR3 regions from them. HTBI primers drove first-round RT-PCR of the TCR CDR3. Using its own MiXCR run on the multiplex PCR reads, TCRdb lists one record per CDR3 protein. The sample carries approximately 700,000 distinct CDR3 sequences, 45% recorded once. Sequenced sample: peripheral blood or thyroid tissue (not recorded which). The chain recombines TRBV25-1 with TRBJ1-6; D is unclear. The clonotype was recovered from an adult man with Graves' disease, either hyperthyroidism or ophthalmopathy (not recorded which). This chain's CDR3 is CASSQEWAGGYNSPLHF. Written as DNA, the CDR3 is TGTGCCAGCAGCCAAGAATGGGCCGGCGGGTATAATTCACCCCTCCACTTT.